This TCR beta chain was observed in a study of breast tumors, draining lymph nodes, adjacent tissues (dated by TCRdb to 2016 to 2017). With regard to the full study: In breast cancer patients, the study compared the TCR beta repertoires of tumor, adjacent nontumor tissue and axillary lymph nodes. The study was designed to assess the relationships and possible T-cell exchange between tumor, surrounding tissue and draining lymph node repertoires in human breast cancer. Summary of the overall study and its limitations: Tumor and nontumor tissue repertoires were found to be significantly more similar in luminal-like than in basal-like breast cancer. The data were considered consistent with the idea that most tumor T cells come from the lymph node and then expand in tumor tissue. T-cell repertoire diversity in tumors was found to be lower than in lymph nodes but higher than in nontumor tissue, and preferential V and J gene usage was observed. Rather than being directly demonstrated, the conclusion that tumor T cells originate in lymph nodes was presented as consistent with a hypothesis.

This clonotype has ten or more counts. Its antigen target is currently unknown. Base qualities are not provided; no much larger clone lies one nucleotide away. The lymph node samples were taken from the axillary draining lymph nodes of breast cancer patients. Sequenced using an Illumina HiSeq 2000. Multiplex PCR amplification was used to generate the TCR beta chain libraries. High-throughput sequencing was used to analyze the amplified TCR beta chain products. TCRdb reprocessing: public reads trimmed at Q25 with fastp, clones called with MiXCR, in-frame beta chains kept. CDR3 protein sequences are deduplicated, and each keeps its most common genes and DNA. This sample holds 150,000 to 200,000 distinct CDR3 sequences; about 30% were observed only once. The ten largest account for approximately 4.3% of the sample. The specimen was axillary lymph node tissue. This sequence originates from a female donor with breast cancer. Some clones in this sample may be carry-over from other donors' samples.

The CDR3 region: CASTWKDRGWGSTDTQYF. The DNA reads as follows: TGTGCCAGCACCTGGAAGGACAGGGGGTGGGGTAGCACAGATACGCAGTATTTT. The rearrangement joined TRBV7-2 to TRBJ2-3, and TRBD1 matches 10 of the central bases. The CDR3 runs 18 amino acids, cysteine and phenylalanine included. The kept DNA is CDR3 alone, 54 bases in frame from the first base. V loses 7 bases at its end and J loses 0 bases; junction bases beyond the gene matches: 13. Reading the germline V gene gives CDR1 SGHTA and CDR2 FQGNSA. Joined to the reference TRBV7-2 and TRBJ2-3 proteins, this CDR3 gives the full variable domain: GAGVSQSPSNKVTEKGKDVELRCDPISGHTALYWYRQSLGQGLEFLIYFQGNSAPDKSGLPSDRFSAERTGGSVSTLTIQRTQQEDSAVYLCASTWKDRGWGSTDTQYFGPGTRLTVL.